Each of the 26 T cell receptor beta chains below was sequenced from the same sample in a study of radiation and T cells in renal cell carcinoma. Assay: immunoSEQ multiplex PCR; the TCRdb copy retains only in-frame clones and omits some. The repertoire has 120,000 or so clones, 88% of them found once; the top ten carry 5% to 6%. Noted time point: blood 2 weeks post-SBRT. Treatment of the sample: 15 Gy SBRT to primary tumor, nephrectomy 4 weeks later. The sequencing used blood, collected from a patient whose treatment included radiotherapy and nephrectomy. Every receptor here comes from a woman aged 70-85 years with renal cell carcinoma.

The V gene is TRBV5-1, the J gene TRBJ2-3; TRBD2 agrees at 12 bases. The junction had 7 bases not matched to a gene; V was cut back by 2 bases and J by 6 bases. CDR3 length: 16 residues. Germline assignment: CDR1 SGHRS and CDR2 YFSETQ. CDR3 amino acids: CASSLLTSGGSDTQYF. CDR3 DNA: TGCGCCAGCAGCTTATTGACTAGCGGGGGTTCTGATACGCAGTATTTT.

The chain is built from TRBV14 and TRBJ2-3; TRBD1 agrees at 8 bases. Germline V lookup: CDR1 SGHDN, CDR2 FVKESK. V lost 1 base and J lost 0; bases outside the gene matches: 0. This CDR3 contains 15 residues. The CDR3 reads CASSQGDRSTDTQYF. In nucleotides, the CDR3 is TGTGCCAGCAGCCAAGGGGACAGGAGCACAGATACGCAGTATTTT.

The V and J genes are TRBV14 and TRBJ1-2; 11 nucleotides align to TRBD1. The CDR3 sequence is 15 residues long. The germline gives CDR1 SGHDN, CDR2 FVKESK. Trimming at V came to 1 base and at J to 8 bases, leaving 6 bases not matched to a gene. The CDR3 reads CASSQVPGQGDGYTF. The DNA of the CDR3 is TGTGCCAGCAGCCAAGTTCCGGGACAGGGGGACGGCTACACCTTC.

This CDR3 is CASSIVQINQPQHF. The CDR3 nucleotides read TGTGCCAGTAGTATAGTACAGATTAATCAGCCCCAGCATTTT. This chain uses TRBV19 with TRBJ1-5; no clear D gene. Trimming stripped 1 base from V and 4 bases from J, with 8 bases between. Germline values: CDR1 LNHDA, CDR2 SQIVND (reference sequence). The CDR3 spans 14 residues.

The V and J genes are TRBV5-5 and TRBJ2-6; D possibly matches TRBD1 or TRBD2 (7 bases each). Looked up from germline, CDR1 is SGHKS and CDR2 is YYEKEE (reference sequence). This CDR3 has 16 residues. V was trimmed by 7 bases and J by 0 bases, leaving 14 bases between them. CDR3 sequence: CASWEGALSGANVLTF. The CDR3 DNA reads TGTGCCAGCTGGGAGGGGGCCCTCTCTGGGGCCAACGTCCTGACTTTC.

The chain links TRBV5-1 to TRBJ1-2; 8 positions match TRBD1. The J segment lost 3 bases and the V segment lost 4 bases, leaving 8 bases of the junction unmatched. The CDR3 has 15 amino acids. Germline V CDR1 and CDR2: SGHRS, YFSETQ. CDR3 loop: CASSDGTGGDYGYTF. CDR3 bases: TGCGCCAGCAGCGACGGGACAGGAGGGGACTATGGCTACACCTTC.

This clone was counted once. V and J are TRBV19 and TRBJ1-5; no clear D gene. Germline V lookup: CDR1 LNHDA, CDR2 SQIVND (reference sequence). The CDR3 runs to 15 residues. The ends were cut back, 1 base at V and 2 bases at J, with 9 bases in the middle. The chain's CDR3 is CASSIGGWGNQPQHF. The CDR3 DNA is TGTGCCAGTAGTATAGGTGGATGGGGCAATCAGCCCCAGCATTTT.

The chain links TRBV9 to TRBJ2-1; no clear D. V lost 2 bases and J lost 2, with 8 bases in between. Germline loops: CDR1 SGDLS, CDR2 YYNGEE. The CDR3 has 14 amino acids. CDR3 sequence (DNA): TGTGCCAGCAGCGTGTCGGTCACCTACAATGAGCAGTTCTTC. Translation: CASSVSVTYNEQFF.

This clone was recorded a few times. The chain links TRBV4-2 to TRBJ2-2; D is unclear. V was shortened by 0 bases and J by 6 bases, with 5 bases between the two germline ends. The CDR3 sequence is 13 residues long. Germline V lookup: CDR1 LGHNA, CDR2 YNFKEQ. CDR3 sequence reads: CASSQELAGELFF. The CDR3 DNA is TGTGCCAGCAGCCAAGAACTGGCCGGGGAGCTGTTTTTT.

The chain carries TRBV10-2 and TRBJ2-7, with D possibly TRBD2 on 6 matching bases. The CDR3 has 13 residues. The germline V and J ends were trimmed by 10 bases and 6 bases, with 19 bases remaining between them. Per germline, CDR1 WSHSY and CDR2 SAAADI. CDR3 region: CATRGRGLLEQYF. Written as DNA, the CDR3 is TGCGCCACCAGAGGTAGGGGACTGCTCGAGCAGTACTTC.

This clone was observed a handful of times. The rearrangement uses TRBV18 and TRBJ1-1, with TRBD1 matching 8 bases. The CDR3 runs 15 residues. Losses at the gene ends were 3 bases for V and 6 bases for J; bases not matched to a gene: 9. Per the germline V gene, CDR1 is KGHSH and CDR2 is LQKENI. In DNA, the CDR3 is TGTGCCAGCTCACCGGGACAGGCCACGTTTGCTGAAGCTTTCTTT. This gives the protein CASSPGQATFAEAFF.

The chain couples TRBV15 to TRBJ1-5, with D maybe TRBD1 (6 bases). Trimming removed 4 bases from V and 1 base from J, with 11 bases in between. The germline V gene encodes CDR1 LNHNV and CDR2 YYDKDF (reference sequence). This CDR3 is built from 15 residues. CDR3 DNA: TGTGCCACCAGCACTTTCAGGGGAAGCAATCAGCCCCAGCATTTT. Translation gives CATSTFRGSNQPQHF.

This clone was seen just once. V and J are TRBV4-1 and TRBJ1-2, with D possibly matching TRBD1 (6 bases). The germline gives CDR1 MGHRA, CDR2 YSYEKL. CDR3 size: 12 residues. V was clipped by 4 bases and J by 9 bases, with 12 bases between them. CDR3 residues: CASSLYRVCYTF. The CDR3 region has the DNA TGCGCCAGCAGCCTATACAGGGTGTGCTACACCTTC.

A single count supports this clone. V gene TRBV7-2 combines with J gene TRBJ2-2, with a tentative D call TRBD2 (5 bases). The CDR3 contains 15 residues. Germline-derived CDR1 and CDR2 are SGHTA and FQGNSA. Trimming took off 4 bases at V and 4 bases at J, with 13 bases between the two ends. CDR3 amino acids: CASSSPSGITGELFF. CDR3 nucleotide sequence: TGTGCCAGCAGCTCCCCCTCCGGGATCACCGGGGAGCTGTTTTTT.

The chain combines TRBV19 with TRBJ1-1, with D uncertain. Germline CDR1 reads LNHDA; CDR2 reads SQIVND (reference sequence). The CDR3 has 16 residues. Trimming removed 7 bases from V and 0 bases from J, with 18 bases in between. The CDR3 nucleotides are TGTGCCAGTATTAAGGGCCCAGGAGAGATGAACACTGAAGCTTTCTTT. Its translation: CASIKGPGEMNTEAFF.

The J gene is TRBJ2-3, the V gene TRBV19; the D call may be TRBD1 or TRBD2 (5 bases each). The CDR3 loop spans 13 amino acids. The V gene's germline CDR1 is LNHDA and CDR2 SQIVND (reference sequence). Between the trimmed V and J ends, which lost 6 bases and 2 bases, there was a span of 9 bases. DNA of the CDR3: TGTGCCAGTAGGACGGGGCCCACAGATACGCAGTATTTT. The encoded protein is CASRTGPTDTQYF.

This rearrangement joins TRBV30 to TRBJ1-3; D is ambiguous. The CDR3 spans 16 residues. The germline V and J ends were trimmed by 0 bases and 4 bases, with 16 bases remaining between them. Germline CDR1 and CDR2: GTSNPN and SVGIG (reference sequence). This chain's CDR3 is CAWSVALYPPGNTIYF. CDR3 in DNA: TGTGCCTGGAGTGTAGCTCTATACCCACCGGGAAACACCATATATTTT.

This chain links TRBV5-8 with TRBJ1-3; D gene unclear. CDR1 and CDR2 from the germline V gene are SGHTS and YDEGEE. Trimming took off 4 bases at V and 0 bases at J, with 11 bases between the two ends. The CDR3 sequence is 15 residues long. CDR3 bases: TGTGCCAGCAGCCTGAGGAAGATCTCTGGAAACACCATATATTTT. This sequence encodes CASSLRKISGNTIYF.

This clone was observed a few times. The J gene is TRBJ1-1, the V gene TRBV29-1; 11 positions agree with TRBD1. This CDR3 region has 12 residues. V trimming: 4 bases; J trimming: 8 bases; junction bases outside the gene matches: 3. Germline loops: CDR1 SQVTM, CDR2 ANQGSEA. The CDR3: CSVAGTGGEAFF. CDR3 DNA: TGCAGCGTTGCGGGGACAGGGGGGGAAGCTTTCTTT. The full variable domain, rest sourced from reference TRBV29-1 and TRBJ1-1, is SAVISQKPSRDICQRGTSLTIQCQVDSQVTMMFWYRQQPGQSLTLIATANQGSEATYESGFVIDKFPISRPNLTFSTLTVSNMSPEDSSIYLCSVAGTGGEAFFGQGTRLTVV.

V is TRBV5-4 and J is TRBJ2-1, with 9 bases lining up with TRBD1. J lost 5 bases, V lost 4 bases, and 7 bases had no gene match. The germline V gene encodes CDR1 SGHNT and CDR2 YYREEE (reference sequence). This CDR3 is built from 15 residues. Here the CDR3 DNA reads TGTGCCAGCAGCAAAACGGGACAGGGCCACAATGAGCAGTTCTTC. Residues: CASSKTGQGHNEQFF.

The genes are TRBV5-1 and TRBJ1-6; TRBD1 agrees at 7 bases. This CDR3 has 14 residues. Trimming took 4 bases from V and 7 from J; bases not matched to a gene: 5. From germline, CDR1 is SGHRS and CDR2 YFSETQ. The CDR3 DNA reads as TGCGCCAGCAGCCGGGACAGAATAAATTCACCCCTCCACTTT. It codes for CASSRDRINSPLHF.

The chain couples TRBV14 to TRBJ1-2, with D tentatively TRBD1 (6 bases). Germline loops: CDR1 SGHDN, CDR2 FVKESK. V lost 0 bases and J lost 8, with 16 bases in between. This CDR3 has 15 amino acids. The CDR3, as DNA: TGTGCCAGCAGCCAAGATAGTCGGGGGCCGTGGGGCTACACCTTC. Translated: CASSQDSRGPWGYTF.

This sequence joins TRBV5-4 and TRBJ2-3, with TRBD2 matching 9 bases. The V and J ends lost 9 bases and 6 bases, in that order; junction bases with no gene match: 11. The length of the CDR3 is 14 residues. Germline V CDR1 and CDR2: SGHNT, YYREEE (reference sequence). The CDR3 spells CATRGRGLGDTQYF. In DNA, the CDR3 is TGTGCCACCCGCGGGAGGGGCCTAGGGGATACGCAGTATTTT.

This chain links TRBV2 with TRBJ1-5; D might be TRBD1 (5 bases). Between the trimmed V and J ends, which lost 1 base and 4 bases, there was a span of 5 bases. CDR3 length equals 13 residues. Germline V gives CDR1 SNHLY, CDR2 FYNNEI. CDR3 region: CASSEGGNQPQHF. CDR3 sequence (DNA): TGTGCCAGCAGTGAAGGGGGGAATCAGCCCCAGCATTTT.

This chain uses TRBV7-2 with TRBJ1-3, with unresolved D. The CDR3 loop spans 14 amino acids. Germline V CDR1 and CDR2: SGHTA, FQGNSA. V shed 5 bases and J shed 2 bases, with 10 bases lying between them. The CDR3 reads CASSAGRAGNTIYF. The CDR3, as DNA: TGTGCCAGCAGCGCGGGCCGGGCTGGAAACACCATATATTTT.

This clone was found a few times. The DNA for the CDR3 is TGTGCCAGCAGTTACTCGGGGTGGAACACTGAAGCTTTCTTT. It yields the protein CASSYSGWNTEAFF. The chain uses TRBV6-5 and TRBJ1-1; the D is unclear. CDR1 is MNHEY, CDR2 SVGAGI, per germline. V lost 0 bases to trimming and J lost 1 base, with 6 bases between them. CDR3 length: 14 amino acids.